The present T cell receptor beta chain was sequenced within a study of blood T cell repertoires in COVID-19. Per the original methods: Nucleated cell counts were estimated from reference gene primer amplification. Clones were read by immunoSEQ multiplex PCR, and TCRdb kept only the in-frame ones, dropping some. The V and J calls and clone size were taken over from that table, and D and trimming were inferred from the DNA. The table records about 400,000 clones, about 89% of them present only once. The sequencing input was peripheral blood. The receptor was derived from a woman aged 30 to 39 with acute or convalescent COVID-19.

DNA of the CDR3: TGTGCCAGCAGTTCTAGCGGGGGCCTAGGTCAGGAGACCCAGTACTTC. It specifies CASSSSGGLGQETQYF. The rearrangement joins TRBV6-2 or TRBV6-3 to TRBJ2-5; TRBD2 aligns across 10 bases. From germline, CDR1 is MNHEY and CDR2 SVGEGT. V was clipped by 4 bases and J by 5 bases; unmatched bases: 10. This CDR3 has 16 amino acids.